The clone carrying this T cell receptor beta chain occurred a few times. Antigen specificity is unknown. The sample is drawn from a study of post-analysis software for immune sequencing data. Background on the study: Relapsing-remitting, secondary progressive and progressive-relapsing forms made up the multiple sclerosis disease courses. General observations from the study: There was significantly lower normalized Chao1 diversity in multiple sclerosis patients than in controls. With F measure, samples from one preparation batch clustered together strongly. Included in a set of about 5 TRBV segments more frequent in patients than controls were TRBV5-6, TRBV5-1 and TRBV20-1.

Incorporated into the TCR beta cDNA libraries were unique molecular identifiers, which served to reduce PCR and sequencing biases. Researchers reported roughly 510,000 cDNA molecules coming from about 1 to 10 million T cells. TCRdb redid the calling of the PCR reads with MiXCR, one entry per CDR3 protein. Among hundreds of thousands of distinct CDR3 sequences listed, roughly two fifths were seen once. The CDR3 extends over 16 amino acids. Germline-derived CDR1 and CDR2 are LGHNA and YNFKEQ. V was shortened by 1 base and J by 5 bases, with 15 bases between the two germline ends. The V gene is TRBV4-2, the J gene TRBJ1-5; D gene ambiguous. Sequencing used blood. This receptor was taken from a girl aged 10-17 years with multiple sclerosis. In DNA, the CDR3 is TGTGCCAGCAGCCAAGCGGCAGGTGCGGCCTATCAGCCCCAGCATTTT. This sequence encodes CASSQAAGAAYQPQHF.